These T cell receptor beta chains were read from a single sample in a study of blood T cell repertoires in COVID-19. Some clones are missing from TCRdb's copy, which holds only in-frame ones; the method was immunoSEQ multiplex PCR. The sample records roughly 400,000 clones, 70% to 90% being singletons. Sequenced sample: PBMCs or T cells enriched from blood (not recorded which). Receptors were obtained from a woman aged 18-30 years who had been exposed to COVID-19. Each CDR3 is given with its conserved first and last residue. Each record gives: clone size, V gene, J gene, D gene, CDR3 protein, CDR3 DNA. The D gene is left open where the match is weak. Rows may omit the clone size; those that give it use once, few, many or a size class.

>NA|TRBV28|TRBJ2-7|TRBD2
CASSLGGGPLEQYF
TGTGCCAGCAGTTTAGGCGGGGGGCCTCTCGAGCAGTACTTC
>once|TRBV27|TRBJ1-5|NA
CASSLALGQPQHF
TGTGCCAGCAGTCTCGCACTAGGACAGCCCCAGCATTTT
>NA|TRBV11-3|TRBJ1-2|NA
CASSLGWGDGYTF
TGTGCCAGCAGCTTAGGATGGGGCGACGGCTACACCTTC
>NA|TRBV24-1|TRBJ2-3|NA
CATRGTPGHTDTQYF
TGTGCCACCAGAGGGACTCCGGGGCACACAGATACGCAGTATTTT
>NA|TRBV30|TRBJ2-7|NA
CAWTPGHRNEQYF
TGTGCCTGGACCCCAGGTCACAGGAACGAGCAGTACTTC
>once|TRBV7-2|TRBJ2-1|TRBD2
CASSLGTSVNNEQFF
TGTGCCAGCAGCTTAGGGACTAGCGTGAACAATGAGCAGTTCTTC
>NA|TRBV5-6|TRBJ1-1|NA
CASSLDRNYMNTEAFF
TGTGCCAGCAGCTTGGACAGGAACTATATGAACACTGAAGCTTTCTTT
>few|TRBV7-2|TRBJ2-6|TRBD2
CASSLAPGLAGSSGANVLTF
TGTGCCAGCAGCTTAGCGCCGGGACTAGCGGGAAGCTCTGGGGCCAACGTCCTGACTTTC
>NA|TRBV5-1|TRBJ2-1|TRBD2
CASRGGLAGENNEQFF
TGCGCCAGCAGAGGGGGTCTAGCGGGAGAAAACAATGAGCAGTTCTTC
>NA|TRBV29-1|TRBJ2-7|TRBD1
CSVERGQGALDEQYF
TGCAGCGTTGAGAGGGGACAGGGGGCTTTAGACGAGCAGTACTTC
>NA|TRBV29-1|TRBJ2-1|NA
CSVDSSDSYNEQFF
TGCAGCGTTGATTCTAGCGACTCCTACAATGAGCAGTTCTTC
>NA|TRBV7-2|TRBJ1-1|NA
CASSLVLPGFTEAFF
TGTGCCAGCAGCTTAGTACTTCCAGGCTTCACTGAAGCTTTCTTT
>NA|TRBV4-3|TRBJ1-3|TRBD1
CASSQEVTRGLENTIYF
TGCGCCAGCAGCCAAGAGGTGACGAGGGGGCTTGAAAACACCATATATTTT
>NA|TRBV5-1|TRBJ2-7|NA
CASIDSPVLEQYF
TGCGCCAGCATCGACTCCCCGGTCCTCGAGCAGTACTTC
>NA|TRBV10-3|TRBJ2-1|TRBD2
CAIRPGTSGSNEQFF
TGTGCCATCAGGCCCGGGACTAGCGGGAGCAATGAGCAGTTCTTC
>NA|TRBV4-1|TRBJ2-7|NA
CASSQDAGFEQYF
TGCGCCAGCAGCCAAGACGCGGGGTTCGAGCAGTACTTC
>NA|TRBV25-1|TRBJ1-4|TRBD1
CASRGQGGSNEKLFF
TGTGCCAGCAGGGGACAGGGGGGGAGTAATGAAAAACTGTTTTTT
>NA|TRBV5-6|TRBJ1-2|TRBD1
CASRTKTGGNYGYTF
TGTGCCAGCAGGACAAAAACAGGGGGCAACTATGGCTACACCTTC
>NA|TRBV19|TRBJ1-4|NA
CASSIRTFNEKLFF
TGTGCCAGTAGTATCAGAACGTTTAATGAAAAACTGTTTTTT
>NA|TRBV10-3|TRBJ2-1|TRBD1
CATSGTELSASSYNEQFF
TGTGCCACGTCCGGGACAGAGTTATCCGCAAGCTCCTACAATGAGCAGTTCTTC
>NA|TRBV9|TRBJ2-1|NA
CASSARAYNEQFF
TGTGCCAGCAGCGCGCGCGCCTACAATGAGCAGTTCTTC
>NA|TRBV7-3|TRBJ1-1|NA
CASSLTAGQGAFF
TGTGCCAGCAGCTTAACCGCGGGGCAGGGAGCTTTCTTT
>NA|TRBV12-3/TRBV12-4|TRBJ1-1|NA
CASRRQLNTEAFF
TGTGCCAGCAGAAGACAGTTGAACACTGAAGCTTTCTTT
>NA|TRBV6-2/TRBV6-3|TRBJ2-3|TRBD2
CASSSNLAGGADTQYF
TGTGCCAGCAGCTCGAATCTAGCGGGGGGGGCAGATACGCAGTATTTT
>NA|TRBV19|TRBJ2-5|TRBD2
CASRETSGGTRRDTQYF
TGTGCCAGTAGGGAGACTAGCGGGGGAACCCGAAGAGATACCCAGTACTTC
>NA|TRBV29-1|TRBJ1-1|TRBD1
CSVGRGPGTEAFF
TGCAGCGTTGGGAGGGGGCCGGGCACTGAAGCTTTCTTT
>NA|TRBV28|TRBJ2-3|TRBD2
CASSRGTSGRAGDTQYF
TGTGCCAGCAGTCGGGGAACTAGCGGCCGGGCGGGGGATACGCAGTATTTT
>NA|TRBV7-9|TRBJ2-7|NA
CATGREPFYEQYF
TGTGCCACGGGGCGGGAACCTTTCTACGAGCAGTACTTC
>NA|TRBV6-6|TRBJ2-5|NA
CASSRGPPETQYF
TGTGCCAGCAGTAGGGGTCCACCAGAGACCCAGTACTTC
>NA|TRBV12-5|TRBJ1-5|NA
CASGLVSGAPDSNQPQHF
TGTGCTAGTGGTTTGGTATCTGGAGCACCGGATAGCAATCAGCCCCAGCATTTT
>NA|TRBV28|TRBJ2-7|TRBD1
CASSLSGQLSYEQYF
TGTGCCAGCAGTTTATCGGGACAGCTCTCCTACGAGCAGTACTTC
>NA|TRBV4-1|TRBJ2-1|NA
CASSQDPPPGLNEQFF
TGCGCCAGCAGCCAAGATCCCCCCCCAGGGCTCAATGAGCAGTTCTTC
>NA|TRBV6-5|TRBJ1-4|NA
CASSYSAGSNEKLFF
TGTGCCAGCAGTTATTCTGCGGGCTCAAATGAAAAACTGTTTTTT
>few|TRBV18|TRBJ2-7|NA
CASSPGGAVSTYEQYF
TGTGCCAGCTCACCGGGTGGGGCAGTATCAACCTACGAGCAGTACTTC
>NA|TRBV3-1/TRBV3-2|TRBJ2-5|NA
CASSHTRAQETQYF
TGTGCCAGCAGCCACACTAGGGCCCAAGAGACCCAGTACTTC
>NA|TRBV5-5|TRBJ2-1|TRBD2
CASSSELAGGPPYNEQFF
TGTGCCAGCAGCTCTGAACTAGCGGGCGGACCCCCGTACAATGAGCAGTTCTTC
>NA|TRBV9|TRBJ1-6|TRBD1
CASSLGQGGGNSPLHF
TGTGCCAGCAGCCTAGGACAGGGGGGTGGTAATTCACCCCTCCACTTT
>NA|TRBV5-4|TRBJ1-1|NA
CASSHTLSTEAFF
TGTGCCAGCAGCCACACCTTAAGCACTGAAGCTTTCTTT
>NA|TRBV5-6|TRBJ1-2|NA
CASSLRDYGYTF
TGTGCCAGCAGCTTAAGAGACTATGGCTACACCTTC
>NA|TRBV10-1|TRBJ2-2|TRBD1
CASSDWAKTGVTGELFF
TGCGCCAGCAGTGATTGGGCCAAAACAGGGGTGACCGGGGAGCTGTTTTTT
>NA|TRBV4-1|TRBJ2-7|NA
CASSQFGGPNSYEQYF
TGCGCCAGCAGCCAATTTGGCGGGCCTAACTCCTACGAGCAGTACTTC
>once|TRBV11-2|TRBJ1-4|NA
CASSSTGQPNEKLFF
TGTGCCAGCAGCTCCACAGGACAGCCTAATGAAAAACTGTTTTTT
>NA|TRBV18|TRBJ2-7|TRBD1
CASSPVPGQGYEQYF
TGTGCCAGCTCACCAGTTCCGGGACAGGGTTACGAGCAGTACTTC
>NA|TRBV5-1|TRBJ2-2|TRBD2
CASSLAGLAGVPTGELFF
TGCGCCAGCAGCTTAGCCGGACTAGCGGGAGTCCCCACCGGGGAGCTGTTTTTT
>once|TRBV30|TRBJ1-4|NA
CAWSVSGSTNEKLFF
TGTGCCTGGAGTGTATCGGGTTCAACTAATGAAAAACTGTTTTTT
>NA|TRBV13|TRBJ2-1|TRBD2
CASSLGSAGRYNEQFF
TGTGCCAGCAGCTTAGGATCAGCGGGGAGGTACAATGAGCAGTTCTTC
>NA|TRBV6-5|TRBJ2-5|NA
CASTPRQYQETQYF
TGTGCCAGCACCCCACGACAGTACCAAGAGACCCAGTACTTC
>NA|TRBV30|TRBJ2-1|NA
CAWSGQARYNEQFF
TGTGCCTGGAGTGGGCAGGCAAGATACAATGAGCAGTTCTTC
>NA|TRBV4-1|TRBJ2-1|TRBD2
CASSQGASGRNEQFF
TGCGCCAGCAGCCAAGGGGCTAGCGGGAGAAATGAGCAGTTCTTC
>few|TRBV27|TRBJ1-5|NA
CASSEDWRYSNQPQHF
TGTGCCAGCAGTGAGGACTGGAGGTATAGCAATCAGCCCCAGCATTTT
>few|TRBV3-1/TRBV3-2|TRBJ1-2|NA
CASSPPSGYGYTF
TGTGCCAGCAGCCCGCCTAGTGGCTATGGCTACACCTTC
>NA|TRBV29-1|TRBJ1-1|NA
CSVLGGGTEAFF
TGCAGCGTGCTGGGGGGTGGAACTGAAGCTTTCTTT
>NA|TRBV7-8|TRBJ1-1|TRBD1
CASSPDRGNTEAFF
TGTGCCAGCAGCCCAGACAGGGGGAACACTGAAGCTTTCTTT